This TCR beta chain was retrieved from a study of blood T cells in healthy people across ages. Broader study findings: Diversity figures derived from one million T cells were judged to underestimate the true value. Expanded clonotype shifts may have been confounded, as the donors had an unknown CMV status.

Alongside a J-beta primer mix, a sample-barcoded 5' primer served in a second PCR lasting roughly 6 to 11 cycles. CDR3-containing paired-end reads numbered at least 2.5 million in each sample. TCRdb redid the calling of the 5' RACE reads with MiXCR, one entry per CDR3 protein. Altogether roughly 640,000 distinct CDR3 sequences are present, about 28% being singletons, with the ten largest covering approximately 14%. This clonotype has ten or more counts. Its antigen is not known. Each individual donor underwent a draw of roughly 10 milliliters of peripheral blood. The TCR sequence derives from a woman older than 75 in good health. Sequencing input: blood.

In nucleotides, the CDR3 is TGTGCCAGCAGTGTAAAAGCAGGGCCTAGCACAGATACGCAGTATTTT. It is translated as CASSVKAGPSTDTQYF. The rearrangement links TRBV6-1 to TRBJ2-3; possible D gene TRBD1, 5 bases. Trimming stripped 4 bases from V and 0 bases from J, with 14 bases between. In germline, CDR1 is MNHNS, CDR2 SASEGT. The CDR3 spans 16 residues.